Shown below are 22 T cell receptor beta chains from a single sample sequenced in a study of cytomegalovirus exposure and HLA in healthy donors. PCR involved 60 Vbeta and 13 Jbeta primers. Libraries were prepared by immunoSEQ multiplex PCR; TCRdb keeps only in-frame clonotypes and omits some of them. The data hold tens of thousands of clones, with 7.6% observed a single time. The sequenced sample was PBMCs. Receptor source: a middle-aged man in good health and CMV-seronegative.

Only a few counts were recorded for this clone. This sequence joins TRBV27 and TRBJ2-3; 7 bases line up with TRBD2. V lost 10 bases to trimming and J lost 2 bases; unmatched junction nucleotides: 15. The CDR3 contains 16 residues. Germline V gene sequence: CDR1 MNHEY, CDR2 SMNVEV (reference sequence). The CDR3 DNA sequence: TGTGCCACTACGCCGGGAGGCGGCAGATACACAGATACGCAGTATTTT. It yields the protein CATTPGGGRYTDTQYF.

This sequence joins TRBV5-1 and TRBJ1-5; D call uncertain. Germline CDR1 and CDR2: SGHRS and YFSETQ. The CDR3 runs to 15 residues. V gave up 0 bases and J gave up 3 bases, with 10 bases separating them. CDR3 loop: CASSLDGQNNQPQHF. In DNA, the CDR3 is TGCGCCAGCAGCTTGGATGGGCAGAACAATCAGCCCCAGCATTTT.

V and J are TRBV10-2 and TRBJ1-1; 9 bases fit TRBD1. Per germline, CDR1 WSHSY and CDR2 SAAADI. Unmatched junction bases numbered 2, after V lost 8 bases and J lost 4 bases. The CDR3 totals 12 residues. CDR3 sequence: CASGQGSTEAFF. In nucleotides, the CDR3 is TGCGCCAGCGGACAGGGGTCCACTGAAGCTTTCTTT.

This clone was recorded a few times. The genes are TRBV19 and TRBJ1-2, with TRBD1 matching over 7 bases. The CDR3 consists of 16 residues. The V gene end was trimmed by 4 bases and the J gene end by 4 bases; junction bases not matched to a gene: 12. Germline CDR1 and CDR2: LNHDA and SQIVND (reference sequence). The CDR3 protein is CASSTRTGDRSYGYTF. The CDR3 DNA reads TGTGCCAGTAGTACTCGGACCGGGGACAGATCCTATGGCTACACCTTC.

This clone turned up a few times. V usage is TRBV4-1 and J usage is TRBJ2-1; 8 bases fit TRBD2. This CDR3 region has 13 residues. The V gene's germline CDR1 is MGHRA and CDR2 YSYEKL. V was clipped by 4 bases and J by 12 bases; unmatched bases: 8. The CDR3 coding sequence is TGCGCCAGCAGCCCTGAGGCGGGACTAGGGCAGTTCTTC. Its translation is CASSPEAGLGQFF.

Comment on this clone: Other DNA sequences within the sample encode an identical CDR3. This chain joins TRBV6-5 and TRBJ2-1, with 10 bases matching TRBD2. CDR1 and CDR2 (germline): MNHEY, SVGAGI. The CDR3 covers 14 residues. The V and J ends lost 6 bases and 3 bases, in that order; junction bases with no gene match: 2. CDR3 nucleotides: TGTGCCAGCAGGGAGCGGGGGGGCTACAATGAGCAGTTCTTC. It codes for CASRERGGYNEQFF.

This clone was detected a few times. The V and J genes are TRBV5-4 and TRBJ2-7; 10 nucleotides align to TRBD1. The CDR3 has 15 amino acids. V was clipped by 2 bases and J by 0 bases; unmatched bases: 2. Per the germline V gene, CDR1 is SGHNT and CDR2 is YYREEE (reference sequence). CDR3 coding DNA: TGTGCCAGCAGCTTATGGACAGGGGGCTCCTACGAGCAGTACTTC. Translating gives CASSLWTGGSYEQYF.

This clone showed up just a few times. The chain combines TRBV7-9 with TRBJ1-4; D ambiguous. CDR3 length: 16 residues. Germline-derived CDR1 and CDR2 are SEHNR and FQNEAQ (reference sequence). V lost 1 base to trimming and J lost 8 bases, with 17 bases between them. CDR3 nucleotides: TGTGCCAGCAGCTTAGTAAGGAGGGCAGTTACCGAAAAACTGTTTTTT. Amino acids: CASSLVRRAVTEKLFF.

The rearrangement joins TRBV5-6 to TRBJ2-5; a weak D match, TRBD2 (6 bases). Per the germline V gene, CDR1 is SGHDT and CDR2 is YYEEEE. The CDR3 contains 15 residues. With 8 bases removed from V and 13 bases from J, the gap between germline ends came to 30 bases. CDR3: CASRNVASELRLGYF. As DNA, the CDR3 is TGTGCCAGTAGGAATGTGGCTAGCGAATTGAGGTTGGGGTACTTC.

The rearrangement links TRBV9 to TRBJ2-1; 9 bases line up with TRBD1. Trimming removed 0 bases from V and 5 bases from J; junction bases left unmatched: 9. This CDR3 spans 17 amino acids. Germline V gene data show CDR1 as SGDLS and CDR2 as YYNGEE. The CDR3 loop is CASSVDLGTGFDNEQFF. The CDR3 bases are TGTGCCAGCAGCGTAGACCTAGGGACAGGGTTCGACAATGAGCAGTTCTTC.

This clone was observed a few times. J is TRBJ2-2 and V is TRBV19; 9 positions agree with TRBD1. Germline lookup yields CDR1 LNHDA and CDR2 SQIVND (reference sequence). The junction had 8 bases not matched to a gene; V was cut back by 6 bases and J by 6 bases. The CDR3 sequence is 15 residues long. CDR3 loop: CASRMTGGRAGELFF. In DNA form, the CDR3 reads TGTGCCAGTAGGATGACAGGGGGAAGGGCCGGGGAGCTGTTTTTT.

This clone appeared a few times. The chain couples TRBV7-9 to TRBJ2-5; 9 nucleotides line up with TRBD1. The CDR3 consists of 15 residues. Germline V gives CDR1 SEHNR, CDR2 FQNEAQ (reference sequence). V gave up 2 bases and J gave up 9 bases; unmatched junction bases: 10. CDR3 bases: TGTGCCAGCAGCTTAAGGGACAGGGCCCACCAGGCCCAGTACTTC. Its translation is CASSLRDRAHQAQYF.

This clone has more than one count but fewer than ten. The CDR3 DNA is TGTGCCAGCAGTATAGTCCTACAGGGCGGGGAGCTGTTTTTT. As protein: CASSIVLQGGELFF. This chain links TRBV7-2 with TRBJ2-2; D possibly corresponds to TRBD1 (6 bases). The CDR3 length is 14 residues. V was clipped by 6 bases and J by 7 bases, with 15 bases between them. Per the germline V gene, CDR1 is SGHTA and CDR2 is FQGNSA.

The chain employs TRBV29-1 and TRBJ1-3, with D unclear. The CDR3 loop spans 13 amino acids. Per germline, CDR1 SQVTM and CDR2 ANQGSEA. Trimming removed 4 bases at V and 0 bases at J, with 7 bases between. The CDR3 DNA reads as TGCAGCGTTGGTACGGGCTCTGGAAACACCATATATTTT. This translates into CSVGTGSGNTIYF.

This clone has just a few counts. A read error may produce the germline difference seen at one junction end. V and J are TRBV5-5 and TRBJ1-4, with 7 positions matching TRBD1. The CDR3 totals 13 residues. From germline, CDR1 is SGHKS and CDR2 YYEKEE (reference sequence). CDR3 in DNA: TGTGCCAGCAGCTTAGGGACAGTCGGCCAACAAGCTTTT. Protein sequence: CASSLGTVGQQAF. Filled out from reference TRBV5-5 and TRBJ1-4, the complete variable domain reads DAGVTQSPTHLIKTRGQQVTLRCSPISGHKSVSWYQQVLGQGPQFIFQYYEKEERGRGNFPDRFSARQFPNYSSELNVNALLLGDSALYLCASSLGTVGQQAFGSGTQLSVL.

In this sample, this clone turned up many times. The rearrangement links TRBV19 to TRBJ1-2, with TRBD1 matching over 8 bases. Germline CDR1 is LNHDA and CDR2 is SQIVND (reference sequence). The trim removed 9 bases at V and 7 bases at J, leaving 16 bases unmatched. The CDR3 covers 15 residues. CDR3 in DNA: TGTGCCAGCACCCCGGACAGGGCGTCCCTAGGTGGCTACACCTTC. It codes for CASTPDRASLGGYTF.

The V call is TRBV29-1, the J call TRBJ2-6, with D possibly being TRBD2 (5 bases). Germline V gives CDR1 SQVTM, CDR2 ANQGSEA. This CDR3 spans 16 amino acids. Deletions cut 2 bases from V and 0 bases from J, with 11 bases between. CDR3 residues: CSVERWESSGANVLTF. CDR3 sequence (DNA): TGCAGCGTTGAAAGGTGGGAGAGCTCTGGGGCCAACGTCCTGACTTTC.

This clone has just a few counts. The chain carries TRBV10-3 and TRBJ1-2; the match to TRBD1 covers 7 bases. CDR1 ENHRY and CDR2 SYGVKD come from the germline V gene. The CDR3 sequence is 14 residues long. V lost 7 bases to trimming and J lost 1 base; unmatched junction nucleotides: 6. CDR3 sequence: CAINYRGDNYGYTF. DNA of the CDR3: TGTGCCATCAATTACAGGGGTGATAACTATGGCTACACCTTC.

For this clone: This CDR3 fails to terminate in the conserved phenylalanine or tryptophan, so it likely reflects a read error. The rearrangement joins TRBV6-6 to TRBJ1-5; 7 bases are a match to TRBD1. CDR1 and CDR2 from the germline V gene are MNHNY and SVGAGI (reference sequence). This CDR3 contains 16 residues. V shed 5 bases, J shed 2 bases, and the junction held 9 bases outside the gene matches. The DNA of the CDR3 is TGTGCCAGCAGTACCCGACAGGGAGCTCGCAATCAGCCCCAGCATGTT. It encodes CASSTRQGARNQPQHV.

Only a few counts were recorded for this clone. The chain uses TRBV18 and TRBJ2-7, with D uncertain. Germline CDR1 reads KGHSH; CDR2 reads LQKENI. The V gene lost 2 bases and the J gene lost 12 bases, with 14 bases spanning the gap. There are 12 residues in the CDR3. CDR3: CASSPSSRDSYF. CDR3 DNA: TGTGCCAGCTCACCATCTAGTCGTGACTCGTACTTC.

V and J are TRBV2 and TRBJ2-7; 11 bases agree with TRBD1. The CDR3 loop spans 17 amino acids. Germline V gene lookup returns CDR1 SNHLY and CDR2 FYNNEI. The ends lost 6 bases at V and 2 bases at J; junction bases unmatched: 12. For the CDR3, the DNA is TGTGCCAGCAGCAGGACAGGGGGCGTCGGATCTCCCTACGAGCAGTACTTC. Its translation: CASSRTGGVGSPYEQYF.

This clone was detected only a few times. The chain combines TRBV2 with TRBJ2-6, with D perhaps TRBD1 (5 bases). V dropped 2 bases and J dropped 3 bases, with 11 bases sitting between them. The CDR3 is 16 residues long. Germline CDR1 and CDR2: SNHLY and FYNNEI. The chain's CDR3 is CASSEQGYGGANVLTF. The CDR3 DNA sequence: TGTGCCAGCAGTGAACAGGGATACGGTGGGGCCAACGTCCTGACTTTC.